This entry is about one T cell receptor (beta chain). The antigen is undetermined. This sample is part of a study of T cell responses to AZD1222 COVID-19 vaccine. Points from the study as a whole: At baseline, just a handful of AZD1222 recipients tested seropositive.

Libraries were prepared by immunoSEQ multiplex PCR; TCRdb keeps only in-frame clonotypes and omits some of them. The sample holds some 190,000 clones; about nine tenths are singletons and the top ten take around 2%. Germline V gene sequence: CDR1 SGHTA, CDR2 FQGNSA. The CDR3 consists of 16 residues. Trimming stripped 2 bases from V and 1 base from J, with 14 bases between. Sequences were derived from peripheral blood, sampled 28 days after the second AZD1222 dose. This receptor was taken from an adult who received the AZD1222 COVID-19 vaccine. The V and J genes are TRBV7-2 and TRBJ1-1, with a tentative D call TRBD1 (6 bases). CDR3: CASSLRQGFANTEAFF. The CDR3, as DNA: TGTGCCAGCAGCTTACGGCAGGGGTTCGCGAACACTGAAGCTTTCTTT.